Detailed here is one T cell receptor beta chain. The antigen is not known. The sample originates from a study of shared clonotypes between healthy human individuals. Whole-study results and caveats: Estimated richness was generally greater in naive than memory subsets.

CD8 cells regarded as naive lacked CD45RO, were positively chosen for CCR7, and omitted terminally differentiated effector memory CD45RA+ cells. Generated by immunoSEQ multiplex PCR, the TCRdb table keeps only in-frame clones and is missing some. Of about 2,100,000 clones listed, approximately 94% were seen once; the top ten hold about 1.8%. Trimming pared 2 bases from V and 0 bases from J, leaving 3 bases between. CDR1 and CDR2 (germline): SGHDN, FVKESK. This CDR3 contains 13 residues. The specimen was naive CD8+ T cells from PBMCs. The origin of this receptor is a man aged 18 to 30 in good health. Some clones in this sample may be carry-over from other donors' samples. V and J are TRBV14 and TRBJ2-3; no reliable D call. CDR3 nucleotides: TGTGCCAGCAGCCAACTCAGCACAGATACGCAGTATTTT. Translation: CASSQLSTDTQYF.